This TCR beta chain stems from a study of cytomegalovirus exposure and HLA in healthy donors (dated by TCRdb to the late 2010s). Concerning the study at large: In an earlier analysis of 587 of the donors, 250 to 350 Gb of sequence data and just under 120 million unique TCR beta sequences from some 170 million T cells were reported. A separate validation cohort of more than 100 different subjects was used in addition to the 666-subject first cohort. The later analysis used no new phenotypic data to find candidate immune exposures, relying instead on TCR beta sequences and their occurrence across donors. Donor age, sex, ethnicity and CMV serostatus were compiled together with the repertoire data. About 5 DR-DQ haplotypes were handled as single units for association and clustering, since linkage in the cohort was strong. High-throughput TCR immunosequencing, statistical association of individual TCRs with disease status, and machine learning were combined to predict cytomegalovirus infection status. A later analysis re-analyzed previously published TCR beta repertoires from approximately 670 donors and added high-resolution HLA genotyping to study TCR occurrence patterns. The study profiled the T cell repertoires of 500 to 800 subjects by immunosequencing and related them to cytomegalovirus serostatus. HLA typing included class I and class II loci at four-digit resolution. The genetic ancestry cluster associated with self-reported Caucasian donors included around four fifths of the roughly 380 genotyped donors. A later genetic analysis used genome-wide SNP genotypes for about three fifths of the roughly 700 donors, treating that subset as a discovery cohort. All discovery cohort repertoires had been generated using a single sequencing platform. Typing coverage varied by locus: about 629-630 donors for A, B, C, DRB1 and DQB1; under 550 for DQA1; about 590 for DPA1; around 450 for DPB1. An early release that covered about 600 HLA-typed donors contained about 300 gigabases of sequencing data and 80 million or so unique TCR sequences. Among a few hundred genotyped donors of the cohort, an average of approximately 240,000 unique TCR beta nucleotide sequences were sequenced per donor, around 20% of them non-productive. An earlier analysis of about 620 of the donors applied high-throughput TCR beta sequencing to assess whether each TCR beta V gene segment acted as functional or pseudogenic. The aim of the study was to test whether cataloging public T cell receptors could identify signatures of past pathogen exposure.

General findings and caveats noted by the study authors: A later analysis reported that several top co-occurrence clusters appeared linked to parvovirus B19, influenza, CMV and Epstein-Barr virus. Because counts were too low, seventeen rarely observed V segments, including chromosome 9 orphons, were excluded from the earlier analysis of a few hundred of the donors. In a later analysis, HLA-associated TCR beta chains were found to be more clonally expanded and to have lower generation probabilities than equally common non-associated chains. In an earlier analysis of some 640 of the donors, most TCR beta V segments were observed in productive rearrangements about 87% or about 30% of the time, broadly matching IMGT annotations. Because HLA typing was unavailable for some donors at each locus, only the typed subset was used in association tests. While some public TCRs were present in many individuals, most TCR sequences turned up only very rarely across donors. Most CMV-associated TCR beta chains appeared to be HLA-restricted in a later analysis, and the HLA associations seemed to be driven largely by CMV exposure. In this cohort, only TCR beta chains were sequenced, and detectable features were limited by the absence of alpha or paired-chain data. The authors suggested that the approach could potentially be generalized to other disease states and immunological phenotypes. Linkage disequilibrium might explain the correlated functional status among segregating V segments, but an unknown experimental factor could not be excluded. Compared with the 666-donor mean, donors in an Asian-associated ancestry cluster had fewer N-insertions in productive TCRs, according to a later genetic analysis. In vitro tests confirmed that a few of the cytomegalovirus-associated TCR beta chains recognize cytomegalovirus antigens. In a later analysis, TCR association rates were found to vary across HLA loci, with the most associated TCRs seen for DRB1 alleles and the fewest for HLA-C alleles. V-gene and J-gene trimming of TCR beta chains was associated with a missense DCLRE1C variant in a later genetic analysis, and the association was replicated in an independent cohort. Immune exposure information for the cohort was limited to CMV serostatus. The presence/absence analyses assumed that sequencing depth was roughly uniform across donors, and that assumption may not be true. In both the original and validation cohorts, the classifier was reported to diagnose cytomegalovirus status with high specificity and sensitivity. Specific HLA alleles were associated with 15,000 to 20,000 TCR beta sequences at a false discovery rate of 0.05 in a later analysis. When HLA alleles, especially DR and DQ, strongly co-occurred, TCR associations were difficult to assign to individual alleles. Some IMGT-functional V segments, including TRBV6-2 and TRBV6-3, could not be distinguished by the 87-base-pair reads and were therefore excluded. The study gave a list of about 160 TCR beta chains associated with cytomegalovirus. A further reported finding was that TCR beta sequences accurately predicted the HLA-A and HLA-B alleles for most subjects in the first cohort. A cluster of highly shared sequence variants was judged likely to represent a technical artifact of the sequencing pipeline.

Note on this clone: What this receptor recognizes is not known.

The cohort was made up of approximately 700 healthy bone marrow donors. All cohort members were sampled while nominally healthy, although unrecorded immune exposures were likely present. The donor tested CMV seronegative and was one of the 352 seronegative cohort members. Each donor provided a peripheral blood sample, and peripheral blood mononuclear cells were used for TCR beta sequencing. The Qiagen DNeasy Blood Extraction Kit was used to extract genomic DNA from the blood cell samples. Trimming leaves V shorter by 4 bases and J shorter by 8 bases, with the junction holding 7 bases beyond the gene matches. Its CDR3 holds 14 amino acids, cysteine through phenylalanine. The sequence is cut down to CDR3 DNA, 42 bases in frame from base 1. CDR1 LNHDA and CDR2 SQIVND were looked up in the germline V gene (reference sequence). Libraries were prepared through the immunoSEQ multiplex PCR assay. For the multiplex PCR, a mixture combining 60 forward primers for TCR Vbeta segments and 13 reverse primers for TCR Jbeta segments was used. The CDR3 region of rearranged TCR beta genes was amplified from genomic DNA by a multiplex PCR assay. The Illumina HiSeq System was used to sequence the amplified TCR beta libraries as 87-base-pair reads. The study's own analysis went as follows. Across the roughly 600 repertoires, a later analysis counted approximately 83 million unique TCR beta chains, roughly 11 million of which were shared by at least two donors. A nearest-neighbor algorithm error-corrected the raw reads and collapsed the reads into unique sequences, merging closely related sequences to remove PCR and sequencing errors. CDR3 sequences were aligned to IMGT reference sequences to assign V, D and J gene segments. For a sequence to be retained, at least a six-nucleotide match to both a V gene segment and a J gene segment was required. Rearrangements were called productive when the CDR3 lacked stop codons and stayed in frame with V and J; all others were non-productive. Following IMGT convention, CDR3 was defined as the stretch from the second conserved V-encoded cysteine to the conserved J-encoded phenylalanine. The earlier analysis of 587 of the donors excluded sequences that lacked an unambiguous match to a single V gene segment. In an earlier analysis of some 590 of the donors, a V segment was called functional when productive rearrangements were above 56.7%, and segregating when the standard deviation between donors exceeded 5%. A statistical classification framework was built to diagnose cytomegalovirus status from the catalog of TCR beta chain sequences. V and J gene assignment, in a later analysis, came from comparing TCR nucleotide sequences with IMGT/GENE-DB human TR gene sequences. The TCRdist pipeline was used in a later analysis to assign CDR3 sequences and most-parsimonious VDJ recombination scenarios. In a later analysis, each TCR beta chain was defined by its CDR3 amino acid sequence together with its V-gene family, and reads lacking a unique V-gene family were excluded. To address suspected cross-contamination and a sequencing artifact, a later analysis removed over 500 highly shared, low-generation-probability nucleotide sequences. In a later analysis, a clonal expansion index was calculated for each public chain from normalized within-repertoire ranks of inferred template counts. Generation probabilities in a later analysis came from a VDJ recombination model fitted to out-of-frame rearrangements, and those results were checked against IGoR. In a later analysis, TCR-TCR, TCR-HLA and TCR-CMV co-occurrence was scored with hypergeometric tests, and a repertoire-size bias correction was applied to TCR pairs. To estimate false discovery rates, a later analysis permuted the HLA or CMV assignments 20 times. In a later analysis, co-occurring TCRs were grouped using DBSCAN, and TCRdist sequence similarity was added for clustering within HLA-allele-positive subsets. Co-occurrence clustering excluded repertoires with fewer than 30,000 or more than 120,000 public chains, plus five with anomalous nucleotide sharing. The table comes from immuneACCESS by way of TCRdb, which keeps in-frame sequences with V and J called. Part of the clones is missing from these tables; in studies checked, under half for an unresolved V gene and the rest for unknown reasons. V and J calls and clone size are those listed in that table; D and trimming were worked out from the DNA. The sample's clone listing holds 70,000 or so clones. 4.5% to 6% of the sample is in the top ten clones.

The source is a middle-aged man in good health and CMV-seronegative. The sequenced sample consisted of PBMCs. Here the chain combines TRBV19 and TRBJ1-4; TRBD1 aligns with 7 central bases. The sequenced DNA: TGTGCCAGTAGTACAACAGGGGATCCGGAAAAACTGTTTTTT. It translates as CASSTTGDPEKLFF.